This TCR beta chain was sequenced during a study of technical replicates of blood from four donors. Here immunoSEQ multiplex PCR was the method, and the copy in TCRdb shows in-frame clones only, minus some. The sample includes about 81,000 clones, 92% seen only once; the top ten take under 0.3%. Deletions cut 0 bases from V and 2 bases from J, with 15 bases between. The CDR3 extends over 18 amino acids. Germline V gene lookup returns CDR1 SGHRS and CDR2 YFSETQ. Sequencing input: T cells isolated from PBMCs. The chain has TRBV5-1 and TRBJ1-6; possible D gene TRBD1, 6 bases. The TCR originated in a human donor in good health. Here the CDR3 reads CASSLVPGAVPYNSPLHF. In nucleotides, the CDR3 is TGCGCCAGCAGCTTGGTTCCAGGGGCAGTCCCCTATAATTCACCCCTCCACTTT.